The clone carrying this T cell receptor (beta chain) was seen a handful of times. The antigen is unknown. CDR1 is LNHDA and CDR2 is SQIVND in the germline V gene (reference sequence). The length of the CDR3 is 14 residues. The data belong to a study of CD8 T cells in ankylosing spondylitis. Findings and limits, study-wide: Reportedly, significant enrichment of disease-linked clones occurred in matched ankylosing spondylitis synovial fluid. Existing reports had already noted some motif variants in reactive arthritis synovial fluid and blood. The authors found the disease-linked clones to be CD8+ and relatively rare in peripheral blood. Blood of patients with ankylosing spondylitis appeared to be characterized by a TCR beta motif of eight highly homologous variants.

Generation of TCR beta libraries employed quantitative 5'-RACE incorporating molecular barcodes. In TCRdb, the 5' RACE reads were re-called with MiXCR into one record per CDR3 protein. The sample lists fewer than 250,000 distinct CDR3 sequences, about 16% seen once, with 40% to 50% in the top ten. The origin of this receptor is a male donor with ankylosing spondylitis. The J gene is TRBJ1-5, the V gene TRBV19; tentative D call: TRBD1 (5 bases). The sample comprised blood, either unsorted or a sorted T cell fraction (not recorded which). The DNA for the CDR3 is TGTGCGAAGCGGGCGGCAGGGCATGGCCAGCCCCAGCATTTT. Encoded protein: CAKRAAGHGQPQHF.